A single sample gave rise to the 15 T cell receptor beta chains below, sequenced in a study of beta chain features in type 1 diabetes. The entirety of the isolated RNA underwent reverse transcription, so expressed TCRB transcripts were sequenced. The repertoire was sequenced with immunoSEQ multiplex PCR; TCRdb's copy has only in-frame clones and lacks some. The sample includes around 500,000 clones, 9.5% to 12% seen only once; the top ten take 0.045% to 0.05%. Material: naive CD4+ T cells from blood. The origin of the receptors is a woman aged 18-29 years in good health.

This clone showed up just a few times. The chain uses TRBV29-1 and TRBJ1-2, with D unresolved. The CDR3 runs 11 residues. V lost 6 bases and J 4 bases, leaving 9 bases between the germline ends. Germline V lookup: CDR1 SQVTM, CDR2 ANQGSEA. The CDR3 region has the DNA TGCAGCGTACGGGGTAGCTATGGCTACACCTTC. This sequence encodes CSVRGSYGYTF.

This chain's CDR3 is CASSPYGGREETQYF. CDR3 nucleotide sequence: TGTGCCAGCTCACCGTATGGCGGGAGGGAAGAGACCCAGTACTTC. J is TRBJ2-5 and V is TRBV18; 9 nucleotides line up with TRBD2. The germline gives CDR1 KGHSH, CDR2 LQKENI. The length of the CDR3 is 15 residues. V was clipped by 3 bases and J by 3 bases; unmatched bases: 5.

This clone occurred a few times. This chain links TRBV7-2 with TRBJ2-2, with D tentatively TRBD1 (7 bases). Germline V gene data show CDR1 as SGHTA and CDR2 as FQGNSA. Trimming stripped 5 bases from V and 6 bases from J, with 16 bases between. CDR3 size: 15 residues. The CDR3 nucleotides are TGTGCCAGCAGCCAACGGGCAGGGGGGCCCGGGGAGCTGTTTTTT. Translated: CASSQRAGGPGELFF.

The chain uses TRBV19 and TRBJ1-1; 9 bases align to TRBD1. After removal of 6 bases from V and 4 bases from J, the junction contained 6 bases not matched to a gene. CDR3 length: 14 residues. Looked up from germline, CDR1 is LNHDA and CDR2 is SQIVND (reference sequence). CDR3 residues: CASRDRGVITEAFF. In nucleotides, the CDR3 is TGTGCCAGTAGGGACAGGGGAGTTATCACTGAAGCTTTCTTT.

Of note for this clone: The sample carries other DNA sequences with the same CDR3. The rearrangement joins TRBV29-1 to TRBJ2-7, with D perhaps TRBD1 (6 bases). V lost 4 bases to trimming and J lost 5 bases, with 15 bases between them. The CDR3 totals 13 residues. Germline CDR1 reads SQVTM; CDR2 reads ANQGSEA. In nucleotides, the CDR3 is TGCAGCGTTGGCCCCAGGGGTAGGCACGAGCAGTACTTC. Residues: CSVGPRGRHEQYF.

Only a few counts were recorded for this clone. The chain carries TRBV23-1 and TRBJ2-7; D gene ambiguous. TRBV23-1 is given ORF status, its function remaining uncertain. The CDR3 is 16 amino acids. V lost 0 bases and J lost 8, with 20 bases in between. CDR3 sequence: CASSQSGDFNSNQQYF. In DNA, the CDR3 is TGCGCCAGCAGTCAATCAGGCGACTTTAATTCAAATCAGCAGTACTTC.

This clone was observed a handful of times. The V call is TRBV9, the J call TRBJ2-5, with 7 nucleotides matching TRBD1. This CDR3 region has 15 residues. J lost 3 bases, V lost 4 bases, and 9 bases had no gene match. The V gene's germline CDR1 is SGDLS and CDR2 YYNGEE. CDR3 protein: CASSIRGTVEETQYF. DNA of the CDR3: TGTGCCAGCAGCATCCGTGGGACAGTAGAAGAGACCCAGTACTTC.

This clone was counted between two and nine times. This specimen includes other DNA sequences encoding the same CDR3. This chain's CDR3 is CASSLVPGQGYNEQFF. The CDR3 DNA sequence: TGCGCCAGCAGCTTGGTACCGGGACAGGGGTACAATGAGCAGTTCTTC. This rearrangement joins TRBV5-1 to TRBJ2-1, with 10 bases fitting TRBD1. This CDR3 comprises 16 residues. Trimming took 0 bases from V and 4 from J; bases not matched to a gene: 4. Germline-derived CDR1 and CDR2 are SGHRS and YFSETQ.

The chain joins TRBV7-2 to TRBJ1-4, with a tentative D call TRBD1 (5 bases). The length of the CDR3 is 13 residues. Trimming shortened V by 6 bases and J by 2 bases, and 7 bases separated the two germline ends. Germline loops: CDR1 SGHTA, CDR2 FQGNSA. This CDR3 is CASSRQTNEKLFF. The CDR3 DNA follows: TGTGCCAGCAGTAGACAGACTAATGAAAAACTGTTTTTT. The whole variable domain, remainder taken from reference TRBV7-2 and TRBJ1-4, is GAGVSQSPSNKVTEKGKDVELRCDPISGHTALYWYRQSLGQGLEFLIYFQGNSAPDKSGLPSDRFSAERTGGSVSTLTIQRTQQEDSAVYLCASSRQTNEKLFFGSGTQLSVL.

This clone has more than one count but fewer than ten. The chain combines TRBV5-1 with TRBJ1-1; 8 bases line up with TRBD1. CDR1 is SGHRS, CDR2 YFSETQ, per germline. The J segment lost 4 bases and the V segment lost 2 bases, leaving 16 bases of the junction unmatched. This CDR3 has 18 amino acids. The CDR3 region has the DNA TGCGCCAGCAGCTTTCAGGGCTTTGCGCAGGGGGCATTCACTGAAGCTTTCTTT. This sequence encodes CASSFQGFAQGAFTEAFF. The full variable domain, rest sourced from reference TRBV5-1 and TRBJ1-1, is KAGVTQTPRYLIKTRGQQVTLSCSPISGHRSVSWYQQTPGQGLQFLFEYFSETQRNKGNFPGRFSGRQFSNSRSEMNVSTLELGDSALYLCASSFQGFAQGAFTEAFFGQGTRLTVV.

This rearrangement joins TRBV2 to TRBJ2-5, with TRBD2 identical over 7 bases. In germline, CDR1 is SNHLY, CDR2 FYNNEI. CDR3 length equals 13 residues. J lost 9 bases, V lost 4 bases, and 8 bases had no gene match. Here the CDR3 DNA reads TGTGCCAGCAGTGCGGGGGACGGGAGGCCCCAGTACTTC. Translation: CASSAGDGRPQYF. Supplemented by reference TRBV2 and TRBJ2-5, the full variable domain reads EPEVTQTPSHQVTQMGQEVILRCVPISNHLYFYWYRQILGQKVEFLVSFYNNEISEKSEIFDDQFSVERPDGSNFTLKIRSTKLEDSAMYFCASSAGDGRPQYFGPGTRLLVL.

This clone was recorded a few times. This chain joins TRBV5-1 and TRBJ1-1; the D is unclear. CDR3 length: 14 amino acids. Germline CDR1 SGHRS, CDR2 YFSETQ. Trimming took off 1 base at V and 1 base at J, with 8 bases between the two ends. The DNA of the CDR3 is TGCGCCAGCAGCTTGATGAGGTCGAACACTGAAGCTTTCTTT. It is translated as CASSLMRSNTEAFF.

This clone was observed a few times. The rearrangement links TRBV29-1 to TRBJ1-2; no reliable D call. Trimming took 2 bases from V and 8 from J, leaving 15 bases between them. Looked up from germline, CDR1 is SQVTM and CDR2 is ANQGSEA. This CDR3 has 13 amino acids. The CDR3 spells CSVELPNMKGYTF. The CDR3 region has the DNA TGCAGCGTTGAATTACCGAATATGAAGGGCTACACCTTC. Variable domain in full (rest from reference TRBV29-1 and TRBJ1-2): SAVISQKPSRDICQRGTSLTIQCQVDSQVTMMFWYRQQPGQSLTLIATANQGSEATYESGFVIDKFPISRPNLTFSTLTVSNMSPEDSSIYLCSVELPNMKGYTFGSGTRLTVV.

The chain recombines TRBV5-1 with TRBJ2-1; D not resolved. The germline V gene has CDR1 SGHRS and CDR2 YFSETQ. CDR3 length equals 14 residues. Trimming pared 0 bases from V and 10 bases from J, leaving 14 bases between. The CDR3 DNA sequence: TGCGCCAGCAGCTTGGAAGGGCCGAATGTGGAGCAGTTCTTC. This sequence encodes CASSLEGPNVEQFF.

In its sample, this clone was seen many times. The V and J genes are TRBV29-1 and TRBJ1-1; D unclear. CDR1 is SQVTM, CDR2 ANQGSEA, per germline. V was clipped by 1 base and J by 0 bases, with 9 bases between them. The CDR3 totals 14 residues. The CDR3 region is CSVEVEGMNTEAFF. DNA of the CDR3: TGCAGCGTTGAAGTGGAGGGAATGAACACTGAAGCTTTCTTT. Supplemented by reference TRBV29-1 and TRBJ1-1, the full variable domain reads SAVISQKPSRDICQRGTSLTIQCQVDSQVTMMFWYRQQPGQSLTLIATANQGSEATYESGFVIDKFPISRPNLTFSTLTVSNMSPEDSSIYLCSVEVEGMNTEAFFGQGTRLTVV.